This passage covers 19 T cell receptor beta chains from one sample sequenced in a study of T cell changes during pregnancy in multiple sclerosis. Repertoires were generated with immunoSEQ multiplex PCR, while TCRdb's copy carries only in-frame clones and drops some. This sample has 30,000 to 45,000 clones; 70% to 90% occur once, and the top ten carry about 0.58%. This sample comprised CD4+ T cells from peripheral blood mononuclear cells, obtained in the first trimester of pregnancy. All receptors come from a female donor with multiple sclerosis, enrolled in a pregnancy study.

Here the CDR3 DNA reads TGTGCCAGCAGCTTAAATGCGGGATCCTACGAGCAGTACTTC. It yields the protein CASSLNAGSYEQYF. The rearrangement links TRBV7-3 to TRBJ2-7; D possibly corresponds to TRBD2 (6 bases). The CDR3 sequence is 14 residues long. The ends were cut back, 1 base at V and 1 base at J, with 8 bases in the middle. CDR1 is SGHTA, CDR2 FQGTGA, per germline.

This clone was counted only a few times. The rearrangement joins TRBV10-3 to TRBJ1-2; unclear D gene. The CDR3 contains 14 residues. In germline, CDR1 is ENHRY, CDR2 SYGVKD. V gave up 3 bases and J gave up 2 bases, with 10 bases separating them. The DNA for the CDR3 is TGTGCCATCAGTGAAAGGACTGGGAACTATGGCTACACCTTC. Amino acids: CAISERTGNYGYTF.

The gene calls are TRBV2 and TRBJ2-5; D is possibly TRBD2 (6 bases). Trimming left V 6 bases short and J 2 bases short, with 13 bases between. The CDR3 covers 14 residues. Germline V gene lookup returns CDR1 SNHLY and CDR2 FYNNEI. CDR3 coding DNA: TGTGCCAGCAGGGCCGGCCGGGAGCAAGAGACCCAGTACTTC. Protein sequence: CASRAGREQETQYF.

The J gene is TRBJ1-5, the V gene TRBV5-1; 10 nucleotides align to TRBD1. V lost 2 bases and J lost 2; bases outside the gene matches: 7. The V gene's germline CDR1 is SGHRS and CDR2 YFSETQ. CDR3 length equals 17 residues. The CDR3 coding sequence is TGCGCCAGCAGCTTAGGGACAGGGGTCGGCGGCAATCAGCCCCAGCATTTT. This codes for CASSLGTGVGGNQPQHF. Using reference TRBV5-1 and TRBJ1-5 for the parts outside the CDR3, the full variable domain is KAGVTQTPRYLIKTRGQQVTLSCSPISGHRSVSWYQQTPGQGLQFLFEYFSETQRNKGNFPGRFSGRQFSNSRSEMNVSTLELGDSALYLCASSLGTGVGGNQPQHFGDGTRLSIL.

In DNA form, the CDR3 reads TGTGCCAGTAGTCAACAGGGGCCCGCAAATGAAAAACTGTTTTTT. Translating it yields CASSQQGPANEKLFF. This rearrangement joins TRBV19 to TRBJ1-4; 7 nucleotides match TRBD1. CDR3 length: 15 amino acids. J lost 5 bases, V lost 5 bases, and 8 bases had no gene match. Germline V gives CDR1 LNHDA, CDR2 SQIVND (reference sequence).

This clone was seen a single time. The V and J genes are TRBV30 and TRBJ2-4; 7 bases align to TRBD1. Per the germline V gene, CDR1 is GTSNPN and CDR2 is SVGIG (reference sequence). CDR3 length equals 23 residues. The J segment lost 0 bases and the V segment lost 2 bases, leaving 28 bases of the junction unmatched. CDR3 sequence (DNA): TGTGCCTGGAGTCGGTGGGATCTTATTGGACAGGAGAAACTACCTCCAGCCAAAAACATTCAGTACTTC. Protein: CAWSRWDLIGQEKLPPAKNIQYF.

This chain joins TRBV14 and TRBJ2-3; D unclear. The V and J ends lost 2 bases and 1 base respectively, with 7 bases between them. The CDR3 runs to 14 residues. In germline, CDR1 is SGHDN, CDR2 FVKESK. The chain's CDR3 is CASSQLIGTDTQYF. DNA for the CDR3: TGTGCCAGCAGCCAACTTATCGGCACAGATACGCAGTATTTT.

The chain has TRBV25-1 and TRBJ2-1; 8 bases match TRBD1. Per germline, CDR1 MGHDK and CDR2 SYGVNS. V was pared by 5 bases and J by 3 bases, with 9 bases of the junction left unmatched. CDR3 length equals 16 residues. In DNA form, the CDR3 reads TGTGCCAGCAGTAGTCCGGCGACAGGGGTCTACAATGAGCAGTTCTTC. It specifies CASSSPATGVYNEQFF.

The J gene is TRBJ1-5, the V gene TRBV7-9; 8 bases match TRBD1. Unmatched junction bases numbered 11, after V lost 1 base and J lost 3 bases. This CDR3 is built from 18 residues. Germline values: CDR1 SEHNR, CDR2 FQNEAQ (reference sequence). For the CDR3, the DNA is TGTGCCAGCAGCTTAGAGGCAGGGGGCTTTGGTAACAATCAGCCCCAGCATTTT. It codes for CASSLEAGGFGNNQPQHF. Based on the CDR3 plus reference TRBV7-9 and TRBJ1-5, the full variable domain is DTGVSQNPRHKITKRGQNVTFRCDPISEHNRLYWYRQTLGQGPEFLTYFQNEAQLEKSRLLSDRFSAERPKGSFSTLEIQRTEQGDSAMYLCASSLEAGGFGNNQPQHFGDGTRLSIL.

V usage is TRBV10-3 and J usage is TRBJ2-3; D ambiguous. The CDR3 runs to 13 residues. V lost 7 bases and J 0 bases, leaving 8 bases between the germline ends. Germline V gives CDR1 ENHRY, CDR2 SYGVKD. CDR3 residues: CAIKRFSTDTQYF. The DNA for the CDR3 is TGTGCCATCAAACGGTTCAGCACAGATACGCAGTATTTT.

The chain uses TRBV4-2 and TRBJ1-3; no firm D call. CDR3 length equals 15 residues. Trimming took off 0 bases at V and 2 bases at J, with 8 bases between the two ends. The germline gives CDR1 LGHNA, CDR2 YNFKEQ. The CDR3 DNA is TGTGCCAGCAGCCAAGAGAGGGAACCTGGAAACACCATATATTTT. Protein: CASSQEREPGNTIYF.

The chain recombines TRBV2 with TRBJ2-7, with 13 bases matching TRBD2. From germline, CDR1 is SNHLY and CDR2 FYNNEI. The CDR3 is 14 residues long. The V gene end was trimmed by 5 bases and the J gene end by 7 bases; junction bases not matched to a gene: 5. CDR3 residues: CASSPGLAGVEQYF. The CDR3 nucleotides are TGTGCCAGCAGTCCTGGACTAGCGGGGGTAGAGCAGTACTTC.

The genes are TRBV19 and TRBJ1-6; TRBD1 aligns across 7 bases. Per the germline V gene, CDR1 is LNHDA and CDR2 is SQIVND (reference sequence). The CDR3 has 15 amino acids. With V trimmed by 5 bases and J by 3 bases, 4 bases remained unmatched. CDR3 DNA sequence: TGTGCCAGTAGTTCGAGGGGGCTCTATAATTCACCCCTCCACTTT. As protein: CASSSRGLYNSPLHF. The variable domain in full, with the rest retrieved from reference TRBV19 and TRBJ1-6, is DGGITQSPKYLFRKEGQNVTLSCEQNLNHDAMYWYRQDPGQGLRLIYYSQIVNDFQKGDIAEGYSVSREKKESFPLTVTSAQKNPTAFYLCASSSRGLYNSPLHFGNGTRLTVT.

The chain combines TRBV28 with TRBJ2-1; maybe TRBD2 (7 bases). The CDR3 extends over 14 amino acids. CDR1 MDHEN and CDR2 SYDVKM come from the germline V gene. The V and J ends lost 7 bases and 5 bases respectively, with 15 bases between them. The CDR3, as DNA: TGTGCCAGCAAGGACGGGGGGCCCCACAATGAGCAGTTCTTC. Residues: CASKDGGPHNEQFF.

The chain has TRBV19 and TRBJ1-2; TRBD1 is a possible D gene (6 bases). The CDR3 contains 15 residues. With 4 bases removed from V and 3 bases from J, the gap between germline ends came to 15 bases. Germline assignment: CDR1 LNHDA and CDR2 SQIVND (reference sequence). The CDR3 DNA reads TGTGCCAGTAGTAGGGACGGGGGGCGCGACTATGGCTACACCTTC. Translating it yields CASSRDGGRDYGYTF. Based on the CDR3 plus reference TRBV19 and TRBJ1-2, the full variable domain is DGGITQSPKYLFRKEGQNVTLSCEQNLNHDAMYWYRQDPGQGLRLIYYSQIVNDFQKGDIAEGYSVSREKKESFPLTVTSAQKNPTAFYLCASSRDGGRDYGYTFGSGTRLTVV.

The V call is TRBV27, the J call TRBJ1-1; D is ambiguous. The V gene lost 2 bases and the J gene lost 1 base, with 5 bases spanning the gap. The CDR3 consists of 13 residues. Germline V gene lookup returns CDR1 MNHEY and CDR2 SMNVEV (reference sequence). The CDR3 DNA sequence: TGTGCCAGCAGTTTAAAGCGGAACACTGAAGCTTTCTTT. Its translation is CASSLKRNTEAFF.

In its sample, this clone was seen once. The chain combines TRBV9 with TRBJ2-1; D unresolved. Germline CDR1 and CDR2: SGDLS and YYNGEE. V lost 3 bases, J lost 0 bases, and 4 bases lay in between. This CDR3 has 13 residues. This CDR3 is CASSGSSYNEQFF. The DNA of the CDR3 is TGTGCCAGCAGCGGGAGCTCCTACAATGAGCAGTTCTTC.

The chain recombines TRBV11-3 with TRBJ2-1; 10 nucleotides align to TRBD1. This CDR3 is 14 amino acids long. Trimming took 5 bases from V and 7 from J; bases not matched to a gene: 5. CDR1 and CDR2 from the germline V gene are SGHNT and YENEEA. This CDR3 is CASSEGQGTNEQFF. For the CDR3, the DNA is TGTGCCAGCAGCGAGGGACAGGGGACAAATGAGCAGTTCTTC.

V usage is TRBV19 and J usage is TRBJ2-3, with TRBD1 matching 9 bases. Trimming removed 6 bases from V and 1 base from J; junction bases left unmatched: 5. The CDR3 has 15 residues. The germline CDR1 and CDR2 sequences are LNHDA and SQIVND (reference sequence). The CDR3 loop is CASRSRQGGTDTQYF. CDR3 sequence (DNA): TGTGCCAGTAGATCCCGACAGGGGGGCACAGATACGCAGTATTTT. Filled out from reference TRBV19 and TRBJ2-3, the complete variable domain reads DGGITQSPKYLFRKEGQNVTLSCEQNLNHDAMYWYRQDPGQGLRLIYYSQIVNDFQKGDIAEGYSVSREKKESFPLTVTSAQKNPTAFYLCASRSRQGGTDTQYFGPGTRLTVL.